This T cell receptor beta chain was identified in a study of cytomegalovirus exposure and HLA in healthy donors. About the research overall: The roughly 120 million unique TCR beta sequences, from roughly 170 million T cells, were found by an earlier analysis.

Comments on this clone: Its antigen remains unidentified.

The ends were cut back, 1 base at V and 3 bases at J, with 10 bases in the middle. The V gene's germline CDR1 is SEHNR and CDR2 FQNEAQ (reference sequence). CDR3 length equals 14 residues. The primer mix had 60 Vbeta and 13 Jbeta primers. As originally analysed: Per a later analysis, the number of unique TCR beta chains was approximately 80 million, of which some 10 million were shared. Profiling relied on immunoSEQ multiplex PCR, and the TCRdb table lists in-frame clones only, not all of them. V and J calls and clone size are given by that table; D and trimming were obtained from the DNA. The profile shows about 160,000 clones, roughly 70% of them singletons. Study-wide points: Per a later analysis, about 15,000 TCR beta sequences showed association with HLA alleles at 0.05 false discovery rate. Immune exposure was documented only through CMV serostatus.

Specimen: PBMCs. This TCR was recovered from a woman between 25 and 40 years old in good health and CMV-seronegative. The V call is TRBV7-9, the J call TRBJ2-7, with a tentative D call TRBD1 (5 bases). CDR3 nucleotide sequence: TGTGCCAGCAGCTTAGGGCAGGGCCTCTACGAGCAGTACTTC. It is translated as CASSLGQGLYEQYF.